Listed below are T cell receptor beta chains from one sample, sequenced in a study of T cell repertoires in cytomegalovirus infection. TCRdb re-derived calls from the reads in MiXCR, one entry per CDR3 protein. The table has hundreds of thousands of distinct CDR3 sequences, approximately 6.7% seen once. The specimen sequenced was PBMCs. The receptor source for this set is a human donor in good health (CMV status not recorded). Some clones in this sample may be carry-over from other donors' samples. The CDR3 runs from the conserved cysteine through the conserved F or W. The D gene is left open where the match is weak. Part of the rows lack a size; the others show once, few, many or a class for expanded clones.

>TRBD1|TRBV20-1|TRBJ2-1|many
TGCAGTGCTAAACCGGGACAGGGGGACAATGAGCAGTTCTTC
CSAKPGQGDNEQFF
>NA|TRBV7-2|TRBJ2-1|many
TGTGCCAGCAGCACGGGGGGCCCTAACTACAATGAGCAGTTCTTC
CASSTGGPNYNEQFF
>NA|TRBV5-6|TRBJ2-6|many
TGTGCCAGCAGCTTGGACGTCTCTGCGGGGGCCAACGTCCTGACTTTC
CASSLDVSAGANVLTF
>NA|TRBV19|TRBJ2-7|many
TGTGCCAGTAGTGCAACAGGGATTACGTCCTACGAGCAGTACTTC
CASSATGITSYEQYF
>TRBD2|TRBV30|TRBJ2-5|NA
TGTGCCTGGAGTGTATCCGGGGGGGCTTATGAGACCCAGTACTTC
CAWSVSGGAYETQYF
>NA|TRBV20-1|TRBJ1-2|many
TGCAGTGCTAGAGAAGCAGGAAAAAGAAACTATGGCTACACCTTC
CSAREAGKRNYGYTF
>NA|TRBV12-3/TRBV12-4|TRBJ1-2|few
TGTGCCAGCAGTCCCACCCGAAGGGACTACACCTTC
CASSPTRRDYTF
>TRBD1|TRBV28|TRBJ1-6|many
TGTGCCAGCAGTTTCCCCGGGACAGGGTATACACCCCTCCACTTT
CASSFPGTGYTPLHF
>TRBD1|TRBV7-2|TRBJ2-2|many
TGTGCCAGCAGCCGAAGATCCGGGACAGGCGCCGGGGAGCTGTTTTTT
CASSRRSGTGAGELFF
>NA|TRBV28|TRBJ2-5|NA
TGTGCCAGCAGTTTATTCTCGGAGACCCAGTACTTC
CASSLFSETQYF
>NA|TRBV29-1|TRBJ1-5|many
TGCAGCGTCGGTCAGGGCGACAATCAGCCCCAGCATTTT
CSVGQGDNQPQHF
>TRBD1|TRBV5-1|TRBJ2-7|many
TGCGCCAGCAGCTTGTTTCTTGTTGGGACAGGGGGCCTTTTGAGCTCCTACGAGCAGTACTTC
CASSLFLVGTGGLLSSYEQYF
>TRBD1|TRBV9|TRBJ1-6|many
TGTGCCAGCAGCGTAGACCCAGGGGGCATGTCACCCCTCCACTTT
CASSVDPGGMSPLHF
>TRBD2|TRBV7-9|TRBJ2-1|many
TGTGCCAGCAGCTTCCCCGGGGGATTTTCTAGCGGTGAGCAGTTCTTC
CASSFPGGFSSGEQFF
>NA|TRBV14|TRBJ2-2|many
TGTGCCAGCAGCCAAGATAGGCGGCAGGGGTACACCGGGGAGCTGTTTTTT
CASSQDRRQGYTGELFF
>TRBD1|TRBV12-3/TRBV12-4|TRBJ1-1|many
TGTGCCAGCAGTTTGACAGGGGAAGCTTTCTTT
CASSLTGEAFF
>NA|TRBV30|TRBJ1-6|many
TGTGCCTGGGGGATTCAGTATTCACCCCTCCACTTT
CAWGIQYSPLHF
>NA|TRBV7-3|TRBJ1-1|many
TGTGCCAGCAGTTCCCAATCAAGGACTGAAGCTTTCTTT
CASSSQSRTEAFF
>TRBD2|TRBV7-2|TRBJ2-3|many
TGTGCCAGCAGCCCAGGGAGCGGGGGGGCCCCAGATACGCAGTATTTT
CASSPGSGGAPDTQYF
>TRBD1|TRBV7-3|TRBJ2-7|many
TGTGCCAGCAGCCAGTCCGGGACAGGGGAAGACGAGCAGTACTTC
CASSQSGTGEDEQYF
>NA|TRBV7-9|TRBJ2-3|many
TGTGCCAGCAGCTTAAGCACTCGTTTCACAGATACGCAGTATTTT
CASSLSTRFTDTQYF
>NA|TRBV5-1|TRBJ1-1|few
TGCGCCAGCAGAGGACAGCCGAACACTGAAGCTTTCTTT
CASRGQPNTEAFF
>NA|TRBV6-1|TRBJ1-2|many
TGTGCCAGCAGGCTCAGGGAAGACTATGGCTACACCTTC
CASRLREDYGYTF
>TRBD2|TRBV2|TRBJ2-7|many
TGTGCCAGCATGATACCTGGTCGGACTAGCGGCTACGAGCAGTACTTC
CASMIPGRTSGYEQYF
>TRBD2|TRBV12-3/TRBV12-4|TRBJ2-3|many
TGTGCCAGCAGTTTAGGACTAGCGGGCCTCGGGGATACGCAGTATTTT
CASSLGLAGLGDTQYF
>NA|TRBV2|TRBJ2-4|many
TGTGCCAGCAGTGGACCCCGTCTAGCCAAAAACATTCAGTACTTC
CASSGPRLAKNIQYF
>TRBD1|TRBV20-1|TRBJ1-2|few
TGCAGTGCCCCTACGGACAGGGGGTTTGGCTACACCTTC
CSAPTDRGFGYTF
>NA|TRBV7-9|TRBJ1-1|many
TGTGCCAGCAGCTCTTCGGGCCCCCAGGCTTTCTTT
CASSSSGPQAFF
>NA|TRBV7-2|TRBJ1-5|many
TGTGCCAGCAGTGACAGGAACTTCAATCAGCCCCAGCATTTT
CASSDRNFNQPQHF
>NA|TRBV6-2/TRBV6-3|TRBJ2-1|many
TGTGCCAGCAGTCGACTCAGGACAGTCAATGAGCAGTTCTTC
CASSRLRTVNEQFF
>NA|TRBV6-6|TRBJ2-5|many
TGTGCCAGCAGTTCCGGGTCCCTCGGAGAGACCCAGTACTTC
CASSSGSLGETQYF
>TRBD1|TRBV3-1|TRBJ2-1|many
TGTGCCAGCAGCCGGACAGGGAAGGTCGCTGAGCAGTTCTTC
CASSRTGKVAEQFF
>TRBD2|TRBV23-1|TRBJ2-5|many
TGCGCCAGGCAGCCGGGACTAGCCCAAGAGACCCAGTACTTC
CARQPGLAQETQYF
>NA|TRBV5-5|TRBJ1-1|many
TGTGCCAGCAGGCGTCGAGCGAACACTGAAGCTTTCTTT
CASRRRANTEAFF
>NA|TRBV5-1|TRBJ2-3|few
TGCGCCAGCAGCGAGATACTGGAACCTAGCACAGATACGCAGTATTTT
CASSEILEPSTDTQYF
>NA|TRBV15|TRBJ1-2|NA
TGTGCCACCGCATCGAACTATGGCTACACCTTC
CATASNYGYTF
>NA|TRBV20-1|TRBJ1-4|few
TGCAGTGCTACCCGCCACGCCGGCGGAAGTGAAAAACTGTTTTTT
CSATRHAGGSEKLFF
>NA|TRBV5-1|TRBJ1-5|many
TGCGCCAGCAGCTTGGAAGGGGGGATCAATCAGCCCCAGCATTTT
CASSLEGGINQPQHF
>NA|TRBV29-1|TRBJ1-1|few
TGCAGCGCTGACAATAGCAGGGAAATGGTTGAAGCTTTCTTT
CSADNSREMVEAFF
>NA|TRBV10-3|TRBJ1-1|many
TGTGCCATCAGTGTACAGGGGAACACTGAAGCTTTCTTT
CAISVQGNTEAFF